What follows are 22 T cell receptor beta chains derived from one specimen sequenced in a study of cytomegalovirus exposure and HLA in healthy donors. Method: immunoSEQ multiplex PCR; TCRdb's copy keeps in-frame clones and lacks some. Of 150,000 or so clones listed, 89% are singletons. The specimen was PBMCs. These TCRs come from a woman in her late teens or twenties in good health and CMV-seropositive.

This chain connects TRBV6-1 to TRBJ1-5, with 7 nucleotides matching TRBD1. Germline lookup yields CDR1 MNHNS and CDR2 SASEGT. The junction had 9 bases not matched to a gene; V was cut back by 9 bases and J by 1 base. The CDR3 runs to 15 residues. This CDR3 reads CASSFDRVSNQPQHF. DNA of the CDR3: TGTGCCAGTAGTTTTGACAGGGTGAGCAATCAGCCCCAGCATTTT.

This clone was observed a single time. V is TRBV9 and J is TRBJ2-4; the match to TRBD2 covers 9 bases. Germline V CDR1 and CDR2: SGDLS, YYNGEE. Unmatched junction bases numbered 4, after V lost 0 bases and J lost 6 bases. This CDR3 is built from 15 residues. CDR3 nucleotides: TGTGCCAGCAGCGTAGGGGCTAGCGGGGTAAACATTCAGTACTTC. This sequence encodes CASSVGASGVNIQYF.

V gene TRBV5-1 combines with J gene TRBJ2-1; 9 bases are a match to TRBD1. The V gene end was trimmed by 1 base and the J gene end by 3 bases; junction bases not matched to a gene: 11. CDR3 length: 18 amino acids. The germline V gene encodes CDR1 SGHRS and CDR2 YFSETQ. CDR3 sequence: CASSLQGQGPRFYNEQFF. In DNA, the CDR3 is TGCGCCAGCAGCTTGCAGGGACAGGGCCCTAGATTCTACAATGAGCAGTTCTTC.

CDR3 in DNA: TGTGCCACCAGCAGAGATCCGGACAGGGATCAGCCCCAGCATTTT. This codes for CATSRDPDRDQPQHF. The rearrangement joins TRBV15 to TRBJ1-5; 8 positions agree with TRBD1. CDR3 length equals 15 residues. Germline V gene lookup returns CDR1 LNHNV and CDR2 YYDKDF (reference sequence). The ends lost 0 bases at V and 5 bases at J; junction bases unmatched: 3.

This chain uses TRBV7-2 with TRBJ2-7; maybe TRBD1 (6 bases). Germline V gives CDR1 SGHTA, CDR2 FQGNSA. Trimming took off 1 base at V and 5 bases at J, with 15 bases between the two ends. This CDR3 is built from 15 residues. CDR3 protein: CASSLDVGGENEQYF. The CDR3 nucleotides are TGTGCCAGCAGCTTAGATGTTGGGGGCGAGAACGAGCAGTACTTC.

The chain links TRBV2 to TRBJ2-3; D perhaps matches TRBD2 (5 bases). The V and J ends lost 4 bases and 7 bases respectively, with 9 bases between them. This CDR3 has 12 residues. The germline CDR1 and CDR2 sequences are SNHLY and FYNNEI. In nucleotides, the CDR3 is TGTGCCAGCAGTGTAAAGCGGTATACGCAGTATTTT. This sequence encodes CASSVKRYTQYF.

The chain recombines TRBV5-1 with TRBJ2-1; 10 bases match TRBD2. CDR1 and CDR2 from the germline V gene are SGHRS and YFSETQ. J gave up 8 bases and V 2 bases, and 4 bases lay outside the gene matches. CDR3 length: 14 residues. CDR3 nucleotide sequence: TGCGCCAGCAGCTTACTAGCGGGGACCGATGAGCAGTTCTTC. Protein sequence: CASSLLAGTDEQFF.

The chain is built from TRBV5-4 and TRBJ1-2, with TRBD1 matching 9 bases. The CDR3 sequence is 17 residues long. CDR1 and CDR2 (germline): SGHNT, YYREEE (reference sequence). J was trimmed by 8 bases and V by 6 bases; bases with no gene match: 20. The CDR3 is CASNSITRQGDRRGYTF. The CDR3 DNA sequence: TGTGCCAGCAACTCAATAACACGACAGGGGGATCGTCGGGGCTACACCTTC.

V gene TRBV29-1 combines with J gene TRBJ1-2; 9 bases fit TRBD1. Germline V gives CDR1 SQVTM, CDR2 ANQGSEA. V lost 7 bases and J lost 4; bases outside the gene matches: 10. The CDR3 is 14 residues long. The CDR3 is CSARTGEDGYGYTF. The CDR3 DNA follows: TGCAGCGCCCGGACAGGGGAAGATGGCTATGGCTACACCTTC. The full variable domain, completed using reference TRBV29-1 and TRBJ1-2, is SAVISQKPSRDICQRGTSLTIQCQVDSQVTMMFWYRQQPGQSLTLIATANQGSEATYESGFVIDKFPISRPNLTFSTLTVSNMSPEDSSIYLCSARTGEDGYGYTFGSGTRLTVV.

The chain recombines TRBV6-5 with TRBJ2-7, with D possibly TRBD2 on 5 matching bases. CDR1 is MNHEY, CDR2 SVGAGI, per germline. This CDR3 is 13 amino acids long. Trimming cost V 10 bases and J 4 bases, with 17 bases left between them. The CDR3 spells CATQWKRGYEQYF. The CDR3 DNA reads TGTGCCACCCAATGGAAGAGAGGGTACGAGCAGTACTTC.

The genes are TRBV27 and TRBJ2-7; the D gene is possibly TRBD1 (6 bases). Trimming stripped 6 bases from V and 0 bases from J, with 12 bases between. The CDR3 runs to 14 residues. Germline lookup yields CDR1 MNHEY and CDR2 SMNVEV (reference sequence). The CDR3 sequence: CASSWDTSSYEQYF. The CDR3 bases are TGTGCCAGCAGCTGGGACACCAGCTCCTACGAGCAGTACTTC.

This chain joins TRBV5-4 and TRBJ1-5, with a tentative D call TRBD1 (5 bases). CDR1 and CDR2 from the germline V gene are SGHNT and YYREEE (reference sequence). This CDR3 comprises 15 residues. V gave up 0 bases and J gave up 1 base, with 8 bases separating them. In DNA, the CDR3 is TGTGCCAGCAGCTTGGGGGGGGAGAGCAATCAGCCCCAGCATTTT. Protein sequence: CASSLGGESNQPQHF.

The chain is built from TRBV7-2 and TRBJ2-7, with 8 positions matching TRBD2. Germline-derived CDR1 and CDR2 are SGHTA and FQGNSA. There are 14 residues in the CDR3. With 5 bases clipped from V and 2 bases from J, the junction kept 5 bases outside the gene matches. CDR3 nucleotide sequence: TGTGCCAGCAGCGCGGTACTAGCGGCCTACGAGCAGTACTTC. Protein sequence: CASSAVLAAYEQYF.

The chain employs TRBV7-8 and TRBJ2-7; the D is unclear. The CDR3 has 14 amino acids. The germline V gene encodes CDR1 SGHVS and CDR2 FQNEAQ. Trimming cost V 3 bases and J 0 bases, with 9 bases left between them. CDR3 loop: CASSLDLGSYEQYF. In nucleotides, the CDR3 is TGTGCCAGCAGCTTGGATCTAGGCTCCTACGAGCAGTACTTC.

The rearrangement joins TRBV7-6 to TRBJ2-1; TRBD2 matches at 7 bases. Germline-derived CDR1 and CDR2 are SGHVS and FNYEAQ. Germline trimming cut 1 base from V and 4 bases from J; bases unmatched to any gene: 1. The CDR3 spans 14 residues. The CDR3 DNA sequence: TGTGCCAGCAGCTTAGTCGGGGGGTACAATGAGCAGTTCTTC. This gives the protein CASSLVGGYNEQFF.

The rearrangement joins TRBV4-2 to TRBJ2-5; D is perhaps TRBD2 (5 bases). The CDR3 consists of 14 residues. Germline assignment: CDR1 LGHNA and CDR2 YNFKEQ. V lost 1 base and J lost 5, with 11 bases in between. The CDR3 coding sequence is TGTGCCAGCAGCCAAGGGGCTAGCTTGGAGACCCAGTACTTC. It translates to CASSQGASLETQYF.

The rearrangement uses TRBV14 and TRBJ1-1; the D gene is possibly TRBD1 (6 bases). The CDR3 loop spans 15 amino acids. Trimming took off 4 bases at V and 1 base at J, with 13 bases between the two ends. Germline CDR1 reads SGHDN; CDR2 reads FVKESK. CDR3 DNA: TGTGCCAGCAGCCCTTACCCAGGGGCGAACACTGAAGCTTTCTTT. Its protein product is CASSPYPGANTEAFF.

This chain links TRBV12-5 with TRBJ1-2; perhaps TRBD1 as D (5 bases). Germline V gives CDR1 LGHNT, CDR2 FRNRAP. The CDR3 totals 16 residues. Trimming took off 6 bases at V and 6 bases at J, with 23 bases between the two ends. CDR3 amino acids: CASGPGGRWIAHGYTF. In nucleotides, the CDR3 is TGTGCTAGTGGCCCTGGGGGGAGGTGGATTGCCCATGGCTACACCTTC.

The chain couples TRBV9 to TRBJ2-1, with 8 bases identical to TRBD1. This CDR3 has 15 residues. The trim removed 0 bases at V and 3 bases at J, leaving 2 bases unmatched. Looked up from germline, CDR1 is SGDLS and CDR2 is YYNGEE. The CDR3 nucleotides read TGTGCCAGCAGCGTAGTACAGGGGGACTACAATGAGCAGTTCTTC. It codes for CASSVVQGDYNEQFF. The full variable domain, with the rest looked up from reference TRBV9 and TRBJ2-1, is DSGVTQTPKHLITATGQRVTLRCSPRSGDLSVYWYQQSLDQGLQFLIQYYNGEERAKGNILERFSAQQFPDLHSELNLSSLELGDSALYFCASSVVQGDYNEQFFGPGTRLTVL.

The chain recombines TRBV5-6 with TRBJ1-2; no reliable D call. Germline CDR1 reads SGHDT; CDR2 reads YYEEEE. Trimming took off 2 bases at V and 4 bases at J, with 3 bases between the two ends. The CDR3 is made up of 11 amino acids. The CDR3 reads CASSFIYGYTF. CDR3 sequence (DNA): TGTGCCAGCAGCTTCATCTATGGCTACACCTTC.

The genes are TRBV4-1 and TRBJ2-3; D gene ambiguous. CDR3 length: 14 amino acids. Looked up from germline, CDR1 is MGHRA and CDR2 is YSYEKL. V was shortened by 1 base and J by 6 bases, with 11 bases between the two germline ends. The CDR3 sequence is CASSQVLDSDTQYF. The CDR3 region has the DNA TGCGCCAGCAGCCAAGTCCTTGACTCTGATACGCAGTATTTT.

The chain has TRBV6-6 and TRBJ2-2, with TRBD2 identical over 10 bases. Germline CDR1 reads MNHNY; CDR2 reads SVGAGI (reference sequence). After removal of 6 bases from V and 3 bases from J, the junction contained 7 bases not matched to a gene. The CDR3 is 16 residues long. The CDR3 reads CASRGTSGGDTGELFF. CDR3 sequence (DNA): TGTGCCAGCAGGGGAACCAGCGGGGGGGACACCGGGGAGCTGTTTTTT.